These 20 T cell receptor beta chains were sequenced from one sample in a study of blood T cell repertoires in COVID-19. Using immunoSEQ multiplex PCR, the repertoire was profiled, and TCRdb retains in-frame clones only, with some absent. The table lists approximately 260,000 clones, more than 80% of them singletons. Sample: peripheral blood. The receptors were sampled from a woman aged 40 to 50 with acute or convalescent COVID-19.

This clone was detected only once. This chain uses TRBV9 with TRBJ2-1; TRBD2 agrees at 8 bases. Trimming cost V 4 bases and J 4 bases; bases outside gene matches: 7. Germline assignment: CDR1 SGDLS and CDR2 YYNGEE. The CDR3 spans 15 residues. CDR3 sequence: CASSSGGAGYNEQFF. The CDR3 coding sequence is TGTGCCAGCAGCTCCGGGGGGGCTGGGTACAATGAGCAGTTCTTC.

The V gene is TRBV11-1, the J gene TRBJ2-5; the match to TRBD1 covers 9 bases. With 7 bases clipped from V and 2 bases from J, the junction kept 5 bases outside the gene matches. The CDR3 has 14 amino acids. Germline CDR1 and CDR2: SGHAT and FQDESV (reference sequence). In nucleotides, the CDR3 is TGTGCCAGCAACCCCGGGACAGGGCAAGAGACCCAGTACTTC. Its protein is CASNPGTGQETQYF.

This clone was seen only once. The chain has TRBV27 and TRBJ1-1; possibly TRBD1 for D (5 bases). Trimming left V 5 bases short and J 1 base short, with 11 bases between. Germline V gene sequence: CDR1 MNHEY, CDR2 SMNVEV (reference sequence). This CDR3 is 14 amino acids long. CDR3 protein: CASSPSGGNTEAFF. The CDR3 coding sequence is TGTGCCAGCAGTCCGTCGGGGGGGAACACTGAAGCTTTCTTT.

This chain links TRBV24-1 with TRBJ2-3; TRBD2 aligns across 12 bases. The CDR3 covers 15 residues. The V and J ends lost 8 bases and 4 bases, in that order; junction bases with no gene match: 6. CDR1 and CDR2 from the germline V gene are KGHDR and SFDVKD. The CDR3 reads CATNQLAGGPDTQYF. CDR3 DNA sequence: TGTGCCACCAATCAACTAGCGGGGGGACCAGATACGCAGTATTTT.

This clone was seen once. The rearrangement uses TRBV11-2 and TRBJ1-1; D unresolved. With 5 bases removed from V and 2 bases from J, the gap between germline ends came to 18 bases. Germline values: CDR1 SGHAT, CDR2 FQNNGV. This CDR3 contains 16 residues. The CDR3 nucleotides are TGTGCCAGCAGCGTCGGACTTAATTCGGCTAACACTGAAGCTTTCTTT. Residues: CASSVGLNSANTEAFF. Full variable domain (rest looked up from reference TRBV11-2 and TRBJ1-1): EAGVAQSPRYKIIEKRQSVAFWCNPISGHATLYWYQQILGQGPKLLIQFQNNGVVDDSQLPKDRFSAERLKGVDSTLKIQPAKLEDSAVYLCASSVGLNSANTEAFFGQGTRLTVV.

This rearrangement joins TRBV18 to TRBJ1-1; D not resolved. Germline-derived CDR1 and CDR2 are KGHSH and LQKENI. Deletions cut 6 bases from V and 1 base from J, with 9 bases between. CDR3 length: 13 residues. The CDR3 sequence is CASSLQKNTEAFF. CDR3 sequence (DNA): TGTGCCAGCTCCCTACAGAAGAACACTGAAGCTTTCTTT.

The chain employs TRBV6-2 or TRBV6-3 and TRBJ1-2; D may be TRBD1 (5 bases). V lost 6 bases to trimming and J lost 6 bases, with 23 bases between them. The germline V gene has CDR1 MNHEY and CDR2 SVGEGT. CDR3 length: 16 residues. CDR3 bases: TGTGCCAGCAGCCCTAGACCGGGACTCGCGTTAGATGGCTACACCTTC. Amino acid sequence: CASSPRPGLALDGYTF.

V usage is TRBV6-6 and J usage is TRBJ1-1; 9 positions match TRBD1. The germline CDR1 and CDR2 sequences are MNHNY and SVGAGI (reference sequence). The CDR3 is 17 amino acids. V gave up 5 bases and J gave up 0 bases; unmatched junction bases: 10. As DNA, the CDR3 is TGTGCCAGCAGTCTTCCCGAGACAGGGGGGTTGAACACTGAAGCTTTCTTT. This translates into CASSLPETGGLNTEAFF.

V and J are TRBV5-1 and TRBJ2-1; 7 bases agree with TRBD1. CDR1 SGHRS and CDR2 YFSETQ come from the germline V gene. Trimming cost V 4 bases and J 9 bases; bases outside gene matches: 13. The CDR3 loop spans 15 amino acids. CDR3 sequence (DNA): TGCGCCAGCAGCATAACAGGGGAAGGGTCAAGTGAGCAGTTCTTC. This encodes CASSITGEGSSEQFF.

The chain couples TRBV19 to TRBJ2-7; the match to TRBD1 covers 7 bases. Germline V gene lookup returns CDR1 LNHDA and CDR2 SQIVND (reference sequence). V lost 10 bases and J lost 1; bases outside the gene matches: 7. This CDR3 spans 13 amino acids. The CDR3 loop reads CATRDSLSYEQYV. The CDR3, as DNA: TGTGCCACCAGGGACAGCCTATCCTACGAGCAGTACGTC.

The chain recombines TRBV9 with TRBJ2-3; D uncertain. Germline lookup yields CDR1 SGDLS and CDR2 YYNGEE. Between the trimmed V and J ends, which lost 0 bases and 5 bases, there was a span of 10 bases. The CDR3 has 14 amino acids. DNA for the CDR3: TGTGCCAGCAGCGTAGCTACGTTTGGAGATACGCAGTATTTT. This gives the protein CASSVATFGDTQYF.

This CDR3 reads CASSIDRVGDEKLFF. CDR3 bases: TGTGCCAGTAGTATCGACAGGGTGGGCGATGAAAAACTGTTTTTT. The chain recombines TRBV19 with TRBJ1-4; 7 nucleotides agree with TRBD1. The CDR3 has 15 residues. With V trimmed by 3 bases and J by 6 bases, 7 bases remained unmatched. Looked up from germline, CDR1 is LNHDA and CDR2 is SQIVND (reference sequence).

This clone showed up just once. This chain uses TRBV4-1 with TRBJ2-1, with 7 bases identical to TRBD1. The CDR3 sequence is 17 residues long. Trimming took 5 bases from V and 6 from J; bases not matched to a gene: 16. CDR1 is MGHRA and CDR2 is YSYEKL in the germline V gene. The CDR3, as DNA: TGCGCCAGCAGCGCGCGACAGGGTGGAGCTGCAATCAATGAGCAGTTCTTC. This codes for CASSARQGGAAINEQFF.

The chain joins TRBV27 to TRBJ1-3; no firm D call. V dropped 5 bases and J dropped 4 bases, with 12 bases sitting between them. The CDR3 covers 14 residues. The germline V gene has CDR1 MNHEY and CDR2 SMNVEV (reference sequence). This chain's CDR3 is CASSDGVAGNTIYF. For the CDR3, the DNA is TGTGCCAGCAGTGACGGGGTAGCGGGAAACACCATATATTTT.

This clone was seen just once. The V call is TRBV6-1, the J call TRBJ2-3; TRBD2 matches 11 bases. The CDR3 totals 17 residues. With 4 bases clipped from V and 4 bases from J, the junction kept 10 bases outside the gene matches. Germline V gives CDR1 MNHNS, CDR2 SASEGT. In DNA, the CDR3 is TGTGCCAGCAGTGTCCTGGTAGCGGGGGGGCGTCCAGATACGCAGTATTTT. Protein sequence: CASSVLVAGGRPDTQYF.

The chain joins TRBV5-1 to TRBJ1-2; D remains unclear. From germline, CDR1 is SGHRS and CDR2 YFSETQ. V was trimmed by 6 bases and J by 7 bases, leaving 4 bases between them. The CDR3 covers 9 residues. CDR3 protein: CASKSGYTF. CDR3 DNA sequence: TGCGCCAGCAAGAGTGGCTACACCTTC.

This sequence joins TRBV28 and TRBJ2-5, with 9 bases identical to TRBD2. Germline CDR1 MDHEN, CDR2 SYDVKM. The CDR3 runs to 13 residues. With V trimmed by 7 bases and J by 4 bases, 4 bases remained unmatched. CDR3 in amino acids: CASKARGGETQYF. CDR3 nucleotide sequence: TGTGCCAGCAAAGCGCGGGGGGGAGAGACCCAGTACTTC.

The rearrangement links TRBV5-1 to TRBJ1-1; D gene uncertain. This CDR3 contains 15 residues. In germline, CDR1 is SGHRS, CDR2 YFSETQ. The V end lost 2 bases, the J end lost 6 bases, and 17 bases lay between the germline ends. In nucleotides, the CDR3 is TGCGCCAGCAGCTTTGGGTCGGGTCCGACCCCTGAAGCTTTCTTT. This codes for CASSFGSGPTPEAFF.

This sequence joins TRBV4-2 and TRBJ2-3; TRBD2 agrees at 8 bases. Germline CDR1 LGHNA, CDR2 YNFKEQ. The J segment lost 6 bases and the V segment lost 2 bases, leaving 10 bases of the junction unmatched. The CDR3 totals 16 residues. The CDR3 reads CASSQNSGTSGDTQYF. CDR3 nucleotide sequence: TGTGCCAGCAGCCAAAACTCCGGGACTAGTGGCGATACGCAGTATTTT.

V usage is TRBV2 and J usage is TRBJ2-3; D ambiguous. The germline V gene has CDR1 SNHLY and CDR2 FYNNEI. Deletions cut 6 bases from V and 2 bases from J, with 12 bases between. The CDR3 has 14 residues. CDR3 protein: CASSQVTDTDTQYF. CDR3 in DNA: TGTGCCAGCAGCCAGGTAACGGACACAGATACGCAGTATTTT.